The 32 T cell receptor beta chains in this list originate from one sample, sequenced in a study of cytomegalovirus exposure and HLA in healthy donors. Sequencing was performed with immunoSEQ multiplex PCR; in TCRdb, only in-frame clones are kept and a portion is missing. The sample records 100,000 to 150,000 clones, about 88% being singletons. Specimen: PBMCs. These TCRs come from a woman aged 18 to 35 in good health and CMV-seronegative.

The J gene is TRBJ1-1, the V gene TRBV5-1; TRBD1 agrees at 8 bases. The germline V gene encodes CDR1 SGHRS and CDR2 YFSETQ. The J segment lost 1 base and the V segment lost 0 bases, leaving 5 bases of the junction unmatched. The CDR3 is 16 amino acids. CDR3: CASSLGPGGANTEAFF. The CDR3 DNA follows: TGCGCCAGCAGCTTGGGTCCAGGGGGCGCGAACACTGAAGCTTTCTTT.

This sequence joins TRBV5-6 and TRBJ1-2; 9 bases map to TRBD1. This CDR3 has 14 residues. The trim removed 4 bases at V and 1 base at J, leaving 2 bases unmatched. Germline V gene data show CDR1 as SGHDT and CDR2 as YYEEEE. DNA for the CDR3: TGTGCCAGCAGCGGACAGGGGAGTAACTATGGCTACACCTTC. Its translation is CASSGQGSNYGYTF.

The chain uses TRBV7-8 and TRBJ1-1; D unresolved. Trimming removed 4 bases at V and 0 bases at J, with 15 bases between. The germline gives CDR1 SGHVS, CDR2 FQNEAQ. The CDR3 is made up of 16 amino acids. CDR3 loop: CASSSRRELMNTEAFF. CDR3 in DNA: TGTGCCAGCAGCTCTAGGCGGGAGTTAATGAACACTGAAGCTTTCTTT. Filled out from reference TRBV7-8 and TRBJ1-1, the complete variable domain reads GAGVSQSPRYKVAKRGQDVALRCDPISGHVSLFWYQQALGQGPEFLTYFQNEAQLDKSGLPSDRFFAERPEGSVSTLKIQRTQQEDSAVYLCASSSRRELMNTEAFFGQGTRLTVV.

The chain joins TRBV4-1 to TRBJ2-1; 11 bases map to TRBD2. The CDR3 runs to 17 residues. The ends lost 5 bases at V and 8 bases at J; junction bases unmatched: 14. In germline, CDR1 is MGHRA, CDR2 YSYEKL. The CDR3 DNA follows: TGCGCCAGCAGCGGCGCTAGCGGGGGGTCCTTGTTGGATGAGCAGTTCTTC. It encodes CASSGASGGSLLDEQFF.

The chain recombines TRBV11-2 with TRBJ2-5, with D unresolved. Trimming left V 1 base short and J 4 bases short, with 4 bases between. Germline loops: CDR1 SGHAT, CDR2 FQNNGV. The CDR3 has 12 residues. The CDR3 region has the DNA TGTGCCAGCAGCTTAGTGCGAGAGACCCAGTACTTC. Residues: CASSLVRETQYF.

The chain links TRBV6-1 to TRBJ2-2; 8 bases agree with TRBD2. This CDR3 is built from 15 residues. From germline, CDR1 is MNHNS and CDR2 SASEGT. Losses at the gene ends were 7 bases for V and 7 bases for J; bases not matched to a gene: 11. In DNA form, the CDR3 reads TGTGCCAGCACCGGCAATCGGGAGGGCGGCGGGGAGCTGTTTTTT. Translated, it gives CASTGNREGGGELFF.

V is TRBV7-3 and J is TRBJ1-1; D is ambiguous. V lost 7 bases to trimming and J lost 7 bases, with 19 bases between them. Germline CDR1 is SGHTA and CDR2 is FQGTGA. The CDR3 length is 14 residues. CDR3 DNA sequence: TGTGCCAGCACAGACCCGACATGGCGTATTGAAGCTTTCTTT. This encodes CASTDPTWRIEAFF.

This clone has only one observation. The chain employs TRBV6-5 and TRBJ1-2; D is perhaps TRBD1 (6 bases). The germline CDR1 and CDR2 sequences are MNHEY and SVGAGI. The CDR3 extends over 15 amino acids. V lost 5 bases, J lost 0 bases, and 13 bases lay in between. DNA for the CDR3: TGTGCCAGCAGTAACGACAGGCCAGCTAACTATGGCTACACCTTC. This codes for CASSNDRPANYGYTF.

The J gene is TRBJ2-2, the V gene TRBV19; no firm D call. There are 15 residues in the CDR3. V gave up 4 bases and J gave up 0 bases, with 9 bases separating them. From germline, CDR1 is LNHDA and CDR2 SQIVND (reference sequence). The CDR3 region has the DNA TGTGCCAGTAGTAAGCTCCAAGCGAACACCGGGGAGCTGTTTTTT. Encoded protein: CASSKLQANTGELFF.

CDR3 residues: CASSTQVEGTEQYF. In DNA, the CDR3 is TGTGCCAGTAGTACCCAGGTGGAGGGGACCGAGCAGTACTTC. The V gene is TRBV19, the J gene TRBJ2-7; tentative D call: TRBD2 (6 bases). Trimming cost V 4 bases and J 6 bases, with 16 bases left between them. The CDR3 runs 14 residues. The germline V gene encodes CDR1 LNHDA and CDR2 SQIVND (reference sequence). The complete variable domain, with remaining parts taken from reference TRBV19 and TRBJ2-7, reads DGGITQSPKYLFRKEGQNVTLSCEQNLNHDAMYWYRQDPGQGLRLIYYSQIVNDFQKGDIAEGYSVSREKKESFPLTVTSAQKNPTAFYLCASSTQVEGTEQYFGPGTRLTVT.

This chain connects TRBV7-8 to TRBJ2-7; 12 bases line up with TRBD1. The V and J ends lost 2 bases and 5 bases, in that order; junction bases with no gene match: 4. Germline CDR1 SGHVS, CDR2 FQNEAQ. The CDR3 loop spans 15 amino acids. CDR3 in amino acids: CASSLLGQGADEQYF. The DNA of the CDR3 is TGTGCCAGCAGCTTACTGGGACAGGGGGCTGACGAGCAGTACTTC. Filled out from reference TRBV7-8 and TRBJ2-7, the complete variable domain reads GAGVSQSPRYKVAKRGQDVALRCDPISGHVSLFWYQQALGQGPEFLTYFQNEAQLDKSGLPSDRFFAERPEGSVSTLKIQRTQQEDSAVYLCASSLLGQGADEQYFGPGTRLTVT.

The chain is built from TRBV6-1 and TRBJ2-6, with D possibly matching TRBD2 (6 bases). CDR1 and CDR2 from the germline V gene are MNHNS and SASEGT. The CDR3 covers 19 residues. Between the trimmed V and J ends, which lost 3 bases and 4 bases, there was a span of 22 bases. CDR3 coding DNA: TGTGCCAGCAGTGACTTGCGGGGAGGAGCTGGTTCCGGGGCCAACGTCCTGACTTTC. This codes for CASSDLRGGAGSGANVLTF.

The chain links TRBV6-6 to TRBJ2-7, with D possibly being TRBD1 (6 bases). Looked up from germline, CDR1 is MNHNY and CDR2 is SVGAGI (reference sequence). Trimming took 8 bases from V and 0 from J, leaving 14 bases between them. There are 14 residues in the CDR3. The chain's CDR3 is CASQLRGSSYEQYF. In DNA, the CDR3 is TGTGCCAGCCAACTCAGGGGCAGCTCCTACGAGCAGTACTTC.

The chain joins TRBV29-1 to TRBJ2-6, with 11 bases that match TRBD1. Per the germline V gene, CDR1 is SQVTM and CDR2 is ANQGSEA. The CDR3 length is 17 residues. J gave up 0 bases and V 6 bases, and 7 bases lay outside the gene matches. CDR3 in DNA: TGCAGCGTCGAGGACAGGGGGCTCCCCTCTGGGGCCAACGTCCTGACTTTC. This encodes CSVEDRGLPSGANVLTF.

DNA of the CDR3: TGTGCCAGCAACCCGAGTCTGGCGGGGGGTTACAATGAGCAGTTCTTC. It yields the protein CASNPSLAGGYNEQFF. The chain recombines TRBV11-2 with TRBJ2-1, with TRBD2 matching 8 bases. This CDR3 comprises 16 residues. V lost 7 bases to trimming and J lost 4 bases; unmatched junction nucleotides: 12. Germline CDR1 is SGHAT and CDR2 is FQNNGV.

This chain connects TRBV5-4 to TRBJ2-7, with 8 bases identical to TRBD1. CDR1 is SGHNT and CDR2 is YYREEE in the germline V gene (reference sequence). CDR3 length equals 14 residues. V lost 4 bases and J lost 2; bases outside the gene matches: 5. The CDR3 loop is CASSPKTGAYEQYF. The CDR3 DNA reads as TGTGCCAGCAGCCCGAAGACAGGGGCCTACGAGCAGTACTTC.

The rearrangement links TRBV6-6 to TRBJ1-4; 7 bases are a match to TRBD1. Trimming took 4 bases from V and 5 from J; bases not matched to a gene: 10. This CDR3 is 16 amino acids long. Germline loops: CDR1 MNHNY, CDR2 SVGAGI (reference sequence). CDR3 loop: CASSFHRQGMNEKLFF. The CDR3 DNA follows: TGTGCCAGCAGTTTCCATCGACAGGGAATGAATGAAAAACTGTTTTTT.

V usage is TRBV18 and J usage is TRBJ2-5, with TRBD1 identical over 7 bases. Looked up from germline, CDR1 is KGHSH and CDR2 is LQKENI. Trimming removed 2 bases from V and 5 bases from J; junction bases left unmatched: 5. The CDR3 sequence is 14 residues long. The CDR3 DNA sequence: TGTGCCAGCTCACCAACAGGGGACCGGGAGACCCAGTACTTC. This encodes CASSPTGDRETQYF.

The chain combines TRBV5-3 with TRBJ1-6, with unresolved D. TRBV5-3 is reported as an ORF; its role is uncertain. Trimming took 4 bases from V and 4 from J, leaving 18 bases between them. The CDR3 runs 17 residues. The CDR3 nucleotides read TGTGCCAGAAGCCTCACCGGCACCAGGACTTATAATTCACCCCTCCACTTT. As protein: CARSLTGTRTYNSPLHF.

The chain carries TRBV27 and TRBJ1-2; TRBD1 aligns across 7 bases. The V gene end was trimmed by 1 base and the J gene end by 2 bases; junction bases not matched to a gene: 4. The CDR3 totals 15 residues. Looked up from germline, CDR1 is MNHEY and CDR2 is SMNVEV (reference sequence). The chain's CDR3 is CASSLWGQTNYGYTF. The DNA of the CDR3 is TGTGCCAGCAGTTTATGGGGACAGACAAACTATGGCTACACCTTC.

The chain uses TRBV7-6 and TRBJ2-6; possibly TRBD2 for D (6 bases). The germline V and J ends were trimmed by 5 bases and 0 bases, with 11 bases remaining between them. The germline gives CDR1 SGHVS, CDR2 FNYEAQ. CDR3 size: 16 residues. DNA of the CDR3: TGTGCCAGCAGCCCCGTCGGGAGCTCTGGGGCCAACGTCCTGACTTTC. It specifies CASSPVGSSGANVLTF.

This rearrangement joins TRBV6-1 to TRBJ1-5; the D is unclear. Germline values: CDR1 MNHNS, CDR2 SASEGT. V dropped 2 bases and J dropped 7 bases, with 21 bases sitting between them. The CDR3 totals 17 residues. The CDR3 region has the DNA TGTGCCAGCAGTGAAAGAGGATTAAATCTCGGTTTCCAGCCCCAGCATTTT. Its protein product is CASSERGLNLGFQPQHF.

The rearrangement joins TRBV11-2 to TRBJ2-5; 8 bases fit TRBD2. Germline V gives CDR1 SGHAT, CDR2 FQNNGV. The length of the CDR3 is 13 residues. Trimming cost V 5 bases and J 6 bases; bases outside gene matches: 5. This chain's CDR3 is CASSPGLAKTQYF. The CDR3 nucleotides read TGTGCCAGCAGCCCCGGACTAGCAAAGACCCAGTACTTC. Full variable domain (rest looked up from reference TRBV11-2 and TRBJ2-5): EAGVAQSPRYKIIEKRQSVAFWCNPISGHATLYWYQQILGQGPKLLIQFQNNGVVDDSQLPKDRFSAERLKGVDSTLKIQPAKLEDSAVYLCASSPGLAKTQYFGPGTRLLVL.

The chain couples TRBV18 to TRBJ1-4, with no clear D. CDR3 length: 16 residues. Trimming took 4 bases from V and 4 from J, leaving 16 bases between them. In germline, CDR1 is KGHSH, CDR2 LQKENI. CDR3 DNA sequence: TGTGCCAGCTCACTCGGAGTAGGCTCTCTTAATGAAAAACTGTTTTTT. Its translation: CASSLGVGSLNEKLFF.

The rearrangement uses TRBV6-1 and TRBJ1-4, with 7 bases matching TRBD1. Per the germline V gene, CDR1 is MNHNS and CDR2 is SASEGT. This CDR3 region has 14 residues. With V trimmed by 6 bases and J by 7 bases, 8 bases remained unmatched. The CDR3 nucleotides are TGTGCCAGCAGAAGGGGGCAGGGGAGTGAAAAACTGTTTTTT. The encoded protein is CASRRGQGSEKLFF.

In DNA, the CDR3 is TGTGCCAGCACCGGGGGGCTGACTGGGGCCAACGTCCTGACTTTC. Its translation is CASTGGLTGANVLTF. The chain couples TRBV6-5 to TRBJ2-6; the D gene is possibly TRBD2 (7 bases). The CDR3 contains 15 residues. The V end was cut by 7 bases, the J end by 2 bases, with 12 bases between. From germline, CDR1 is MNHEY and CDR2 SVGAGI.

The chain uses TRBV7-9 and TRBJ1-1; unclear D gene. This CDR3 spans 13 amino acids. Germline CDR1 reads SEHNR; CDR2 reads FQNEAQ (reference sequence). Trimming took 3 bases from V and 6 from J, leaving 11 bases between them. CDR3 loop: CASSFLVSAEAFF. The CDR3 DNA reads as TGTGCCAGCAGCTTTTTGGTGAGCGCTGAAGCTTTCTTT.

A single count supports this clone. V gene TRBV25-1 combines with J gene TRBJ1-2, with D tentatively TRBD1 (6 bases). In germline, CDR1 is MGHDK, CDR2 SYGVNS. With 0 bases removed from V and 2 bases from J, the gap between germline ends came to 16 bases. The CDR3 spans 17 residues. This CDR3 reads CASSEYFVRTENYGYTF. The CDR3 region has the DNA TGTGCCAGCAGTGAATACTTCGTTAGGACAGAGAACTATGGCTACACCTTC.

The J gene is TRBJ1-1, the V gene TRBV14; 8 positions agree with TRBD1. Trimming cost V 4 bases and J 4 bases; bases outside gene matches: 11. The CDR3 sequence is 16 residues long. The germline V gene has CDR1 SGHDN and CDR2 FVKESK. CDR3 DNA sequence: TGTGCCAGCAGCCTTTGGGGGACAGGTGGTAGCACTGAAGCTTTCTTT. It specifies CASSLWGTGGSTEAFF.

CDR3 in amino acids: CASSQDRDIGKLFF. For the CDR3, the DNA is TGCGCCAGCAGCCAAGATAGGGACATCGGGAAACTGTTTTTT. V is TRBV4-1 and J is TRBJ1-4, with D tentatively TRBD1 (6 bases). This CDR3 comprises 14 residues. CDR1 MGHRA and CDR2 YSYEKL come from the germline V gene. The ends were cut back, 0 bases at V and 11 bases at J, with 13 bases in the middle.

This clone showed up just once. This rearrangement joins TRBV9 to TRBJ2-7, with D tentatively TRBD2 (6 bases). The germline CDR1 and CDR2 sequences are SGDLS and YYNGEE. V was cut by 0 bases and J by 1 base, with 8 bases left in between. The CDR3 runs to 14 residues. The CDR3 is CASSVAGTSYEQYF. The DNA of the CDR3 is TGTGCCAGCAGCGTAGCTGGGACTTCCTACGAGCAGTACTTC.

The chain carries TRBV5-1 and TRBJ1-2; D is unresolved. V lost 0 bases to trimming and J lost 7 bases, with 16 bases between them. CDR3 length: 15 residues. CDR1 and CDR2 (germline): SGHRS, YFSETQ. CDR3 region: CASSLGQITQVGYTF. The CDR3, as DNA: TGCGCCAGCAGCTTGGGCCAGATTACCCAGGTTGGCTACACCTTC.